A few counts support the clone carrying this T cell receptor beta chain. TCRdb re-derived calls from the reads in MiXCR, one entry per CDR3 protein. The repertoire holds around 530,000 distinct CDR3 sequences, around a quarter seen once, with roughly an eighth in the top ten. Germline CDR1 is LGHNT and CDR2 is FRNRAP. Trimming at V came to 0 bases and at J to 4 bases, leaving 12 bases not matched to a gene. CDR3 length: 18 residues. The data derive from a study of T cell repertoires in cytomegalovirus infection. The V and J genes are TRBV12-5 and TRBJ1-2, with TRBD1 matching 9 bases. Sample: PBMCs. This receptor was taken from a human donor in good health (CMV status not recorded). Some clones in this sample may be carry-over from other donors' samples. CDR3 nucleotide sequence: TGTGCTAGTGGTTTGGTAACTGGTGGGACAGGGAGACGCTATGGCTACACCTTC. Its protein product is CASGLVTGGTGRRYGYTF.